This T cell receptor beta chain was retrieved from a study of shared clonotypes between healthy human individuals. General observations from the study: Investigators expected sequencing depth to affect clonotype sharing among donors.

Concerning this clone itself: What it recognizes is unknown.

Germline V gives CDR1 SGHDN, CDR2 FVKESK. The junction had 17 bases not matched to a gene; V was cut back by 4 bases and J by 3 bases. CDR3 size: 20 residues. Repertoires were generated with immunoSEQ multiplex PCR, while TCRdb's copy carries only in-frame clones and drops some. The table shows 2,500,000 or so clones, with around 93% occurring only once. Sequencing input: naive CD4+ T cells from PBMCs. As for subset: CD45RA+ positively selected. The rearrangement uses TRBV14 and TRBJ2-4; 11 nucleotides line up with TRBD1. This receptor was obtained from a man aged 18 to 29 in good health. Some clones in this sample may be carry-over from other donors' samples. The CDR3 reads CASSRHSGTGGSGVKNIQYF. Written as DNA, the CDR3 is TGTGCCAGCAGCCGCCACTCCGGGACAGGGGGGTCGGGAGTCAAAAACATTCAGTACTTC.